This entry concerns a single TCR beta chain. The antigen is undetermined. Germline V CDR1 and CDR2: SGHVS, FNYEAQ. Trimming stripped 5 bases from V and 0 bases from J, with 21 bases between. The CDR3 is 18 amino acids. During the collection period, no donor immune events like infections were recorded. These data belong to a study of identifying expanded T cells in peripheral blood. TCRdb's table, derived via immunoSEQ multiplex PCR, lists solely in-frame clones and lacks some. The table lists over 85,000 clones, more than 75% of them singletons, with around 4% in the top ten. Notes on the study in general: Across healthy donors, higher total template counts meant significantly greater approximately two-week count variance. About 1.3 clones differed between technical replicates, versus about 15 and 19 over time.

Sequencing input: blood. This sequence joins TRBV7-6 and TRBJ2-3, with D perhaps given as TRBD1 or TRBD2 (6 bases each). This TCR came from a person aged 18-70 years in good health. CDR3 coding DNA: TGTGCCAGCAGCCCCGATGGAGGGGGGAAGACTAGCACAGATACGCAGTATTTT. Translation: CASSPDGGGKTSTDTQYF.